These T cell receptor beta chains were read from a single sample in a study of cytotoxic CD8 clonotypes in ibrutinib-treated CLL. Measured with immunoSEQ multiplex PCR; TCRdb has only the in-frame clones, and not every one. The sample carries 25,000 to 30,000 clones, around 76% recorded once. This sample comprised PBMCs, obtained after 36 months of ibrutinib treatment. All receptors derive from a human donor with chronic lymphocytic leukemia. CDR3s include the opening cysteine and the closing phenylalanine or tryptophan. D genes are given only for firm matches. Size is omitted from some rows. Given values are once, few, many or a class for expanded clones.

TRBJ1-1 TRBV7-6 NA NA CASSPREAEAFF TGTGCCAGCAGCCCTAGGGAGGCTGAAGCTTTCTTT
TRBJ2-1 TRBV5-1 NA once CASSAPSRAGNEQFF TGCGCCAGCAGCGCCCCATCCAGGGCAGGCAATGAGCAGTTCTTC
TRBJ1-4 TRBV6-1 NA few CASSEVGSGNEKLFF TGTGCCAGCAGTGAAGTCGGTTCGGGTAATGAAAAACTGTTTTTT
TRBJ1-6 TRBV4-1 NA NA CASSQDGRQPFDPLHF TGCGCCAGCAGCCAAGATGGGAGACAGCCTTTTGACCCCCTCCACTTT
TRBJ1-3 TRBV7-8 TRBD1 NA CASSLAYRGNTIYF TGTGCCAGCAGCTTAGCGTACAGGGGTAACACCATATATTTT
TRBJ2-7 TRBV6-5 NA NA CASSYGRAAYEQYF TGTGCCAGCAGTTACGGCAGGGCGGCCTACGAGCAGTACTTC
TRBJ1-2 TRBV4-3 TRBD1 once CASSQGQGQLFNYGYTF TGCGCCAGCAGCCAAGGGCAGGGACAGCTTTTTAACTATGGCTACACCTTC
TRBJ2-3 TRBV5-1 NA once CASSWTEGTQYF TGCGCCAGCAGCTGGACTGAAGGAACGCAGTATTTT
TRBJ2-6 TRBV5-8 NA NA CASSFQGRLSGANVLTF TGTGCCAGCAGCTTCCAGGGGCGTTTGAGTGGGGCCAACGTCCTGACTTTC
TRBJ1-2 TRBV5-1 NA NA CASSLSGYGYTF TGCGCCAGCAGCTTGTCAGGGTATGGCTACACCTTC
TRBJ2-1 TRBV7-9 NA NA CASSPVIAYNEQFF TGTGCCAGCAGCCCCGTTATTGCCTACAATGAGCAGTTCTTC
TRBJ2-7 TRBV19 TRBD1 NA CASSLAGQGSEQYF TGTGCCAGTAGTCTGGCGGGACAGGGAAGCGAGCAGTACTTC
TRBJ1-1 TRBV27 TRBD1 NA CASSWDRTMNTEAFF TGTGCCAGCAGTTGGGACAGGACCATGAACACTGAAGCTTTCTTT
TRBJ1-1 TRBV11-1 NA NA CASSLAQGLNTEAFF TGTGCCAGCAGCTTAGCGCAGGGGTTGAACACTGAAGCTTTCTTT